Listed below are T cell receptor beta chains from one sample, sequenced in a study of blood T cells in healthy people across ages. TCRdb called the 5' RACE reads again in MiXCR, with one record for every CDR3 protein. In the table there are approximately 790,000 distinct CDR3 sequences, 62% of which are singletons. The sample was blood. The receptors shown here come from a man aged 25 to 45 in good health. Both conserved end residues are part of each CDR3. The D gene is left open where the match is weak. The listing skips clone size in some rows; elsewhere it reads once, few, many or a size class.

size: -
J: TRBJ2-1
D: TRBD2
V: TRBV7-3
DNA: TGTGCCAGCAGCTCCCCCGGGACTAGTATTGTTGAGCAGTTCTTC
CDR3: CASSSPGTSIVEQFF

size: -
J: TRBJ2-7
D: -
V: TRBV7-2
DNA: TGTGCCAGCAGCTCTTTCGATTCCTACGAGCAGTACTTC
CDR3: CASSSFDSYEQYF

size: -
J: TRBJ2-1
D: TRBD2
V: TRBV15
DNA: TGTGCCACCAGCAGAGCTACGACTAGCGGGACTGACAATGAGCAGTTCTTC
CDR3: CATSRATTSGTDNEQFF

size: once
J: TRBJ1-2
D: -
V: TRBV11-2
DNA: TGTGCCAGCAGCGCTGACCCCGCCAGGGCAACTGGCTACACCTTC
CDR3: CASSADPARATGYTF

size: -
J: TRBJ2-3
D: TRBD2
V: TRBV6-5
DNA: TGTGCCAGCAGTTGGACTAGCGCGAACACAGATACGCAGTATTTT
CDR3: CASSWTSANTDTQYF

size: -
J: TRBJ2-1
D: TRBD2
V: TRBV7-2
DNA: TGTGCCAGCAGCTTACCGAGGCGGGGGAGAACGAGCTCCTACAATGAGCAGTTCTTC
CDR3: CASSLPRRGRTSSYNEQFF

size: -
J: TRBJ2-7
D: TRBD2
V: TRBV6-2/TRBV6-3
DNA: TGTGCCAGCGCGATACCTTCAGCGGGGGTCTTGTACGAGCAGTACTTC
CDR3: CASAIPSAGVLYEQYF

size: -
J: TRBJ2-1
D: TRBD2
V: TRBV6-2/TRBV6-3
DNA: TGTGCCAGCAGTTACGTCGCGACTAGCGGGGCGCAGTTCTTC
CDR3: CASSYVATSGAQFF

size: -
J: TRBJ1-1
D: -
V: TRBV4-3
DNA: TGCGCCAGCAGCCAACACGGGGCTGAAGCTTTCTTT
CDR3: CASSQHGAEAFF

size: -
J: TRBJ2-2
D: -
V: TRBV11-3
DNA: TGTGCCAGCTCCTGGGGGGTCGGGGAGCTGTTTTTT
CDR3: CASSWGVGELFF

size: -
J: TRBJ1-2
D: TRBD1
V: TRBV6-5
DNA: TGTGCCAGCAGTGAACGGGACAGGGTAAACTATGGCTACACCTTC
CDR3: CASSERDRVNYGYTF

size: -
J: TRBJ2-1
D: -
V: TRBV6-6
DNA: TGTGCCAGCGATGTGGGGGCGAAGTACAATGAGCAGTTCTTC
CDR3: CASDVGAKYNEQFF

size: -
J: TRBJ2-3
D: -
V: TRBV20-1
DNA: TGCAGTGCTAGTAGGCGGGACACCTCGTCACATACGCAGTATTTT
CDR3: CSASRRDTSSHTQYF

size: -
J: TRBJ2-1
D: -
V: TRBV12-3/TRBV12-4
DNA: TGTGCCAGCAGAGCACCGGCCCCCAATGAGCAGTTCTTC
CDR3: CASRAPAPNEQFF

size: few
J: TRBJ2-3
D: TRBD2
V: TRBV12-3/TRBV12-4
DNA: TGTGCCAGCAGACTAGCGGGGGTCACAGATACGCAGTATTTT
CDR3: CASRLAGVTDTQYF

size: -
J: TRBJ1-5
D: TRBD1
V: TRBV6-2/TRBV6-3
DNA: TGTGCCAGCAGTTACCACACAGGGGGCGTGAATCAGCCCCAGCATTTT
CDR3: CASSYHTGGVNQPQHF

size: -
J: TRBJ2-7
D: -
V: TRBV28
DNA: TGTGCCAGCAGGCACATAAGCTCCTACGAGCAGTACTTC
CDR3: CASRHISSYEQYF

size: few
J: TRBJ1-2
D: -
V: TRBV29-1
DNA: TGCAGCGTTGAAGTCCCGGGACATCACGTTAACTATGGCTACACCTTC
CDR3: CSVEVPGHHVNYGYTF

size: -
J: TRBJ2-7
D: TRBD2
V: TRBV6-1
DNA: TGTGCCGGGGGACTAACGGTCCCCTACGAGCAGTACTTC
CDR3: CAGGLTVPYEQYF

size: few
J: TRBJ2-7
D: -
V: TRBV29-1
DNA: TGCAGCGTTGGGGCCAGGGACTACGAGCAGTACTTC
CDR3: CSVGARDYEQYF

size: -
J: TRBJ2-7
D: -
V: TRBV27
DNA: TGTGCCAGCAGTTTATCAGGGGAATACGAGCAGTACTTC
CDR3: CASSLSGEYEQYF

size: -
J: TRBJ2-2
D: TRBD2
V: TRBV28
DNA: TGTGCCAGCAGATTGCGGGGGACCACCGGGGAGCTGTTTTTT
CDR3: CASRLRGTTGELFF

size: few
J: TRBJ2-7
D: TRBD1
V: TRBV4-1
DNA: TGCGCCAGCAGCCTCCGGACAGGGACTTACGAGCAGTACTTC
CDR3: CASSLRTGTYEQYF

size: -
J: TRBJ1-1
D: TRBD1
V: TRBV20-1
DNA: TGCAGTCAAATACAGGGGTTGGGGAACACTGAAGCTTTCTTT
CDR3: CSQIQGLGNTEAFF

size: few
J: TRBJ2-7
D: TRBD1
V: TRBV20-1
DNA: TGCAGTGCCCTAGACGGGACAGGGGGCTACGAGCAGTACTTC
CDR3: CSALDGTGGYEQYF

size: -
J: TRBJ1-1
D: -
V: TRBV4-1
DNA: TGCGCCAGCAGCCAAGATGAGAGACAGACTAACACTGAAGCTTTCTTT
CDR3: CASSQDERQTNTEAFF

size: few
J: TRBJ2-1
D: TRBD1
V: TRBV6-2/TRBV6-3
DNA: TGTGCCAGCAGCCCACTAAGACAGGGGGCCTCCTACAATGAGCAGTTCTTC
CDR3: CASSPLRQGASYNEQFF

size: -
J: TRBJ2-5
D: TRBD2
V: TRBV6-2/TRBV6-3
DNA: TGTGCCAGCAGTTACTTAGCGGGGGGGCAGGAGACCCAGTACTTC
CDR3: CASSYLAGGQETQYF

size: -
J: TRBJ2-5
D: -
V: TRBV19
DNA: TGTGCCAGTTCCCACAACGCCCAAGAGACCCAGTACTTC
CDR3: CASSHNAQETQYF